This T cell receptor beta chain was sequenced for a study of CD8 T cells in Susac syndrome. This clonotype appeared once. The RNA, roughly 0.5 to 1 ug, was put through reverse transcription using random hexamers. MiXCR, run by TCRdb on the immunoSEQ multiplex PCR reads, gives a single entry per CDR3 protein. This table has under 550,000 distinct CDR3 sequences, around 85% appearing once. The V end lost 1 base, the J end lost 0 bases, and 7 bases lay between the germline ends. The CDR3 is made up of 16 amino acids. CDR1 and CDR2 from the germline V gene are MGHRA and YSYEKL. The chain links TRBV4-1 to TRBJ2-6; D possibly corresponds to TRBD1 (5 bases). The sequence was obtained from a human donor with multiple sclerosis. Sequencing was performed on CD8+ T cells from PBMCs. CDR3 sequence: CASSQAGLSGANVLTF. The CDR3 coding sequence is TGCGCCAGCAGCCAAGCAGGGCTCTCTGGGGCCAACGTCCTGACTTTC.